The 2 T cell receptor beta chains reported below all come from one sample, sequenced in a study of blood T cell repertoires in COVID-19. Produced via immunoSEQ multiplex PCR; TCRdb's table is partial and in-frame only. The table has approximately 94,000 clones, 80% to 90% seen once. Sequencing was done on a sample of peripheral blood. The receptors come from a man aged 60 to 69 with acute or convalescent COVID-19.

The table lists this clone with a few counts. The V and J genes are TRBV9 and TRBJ2-1; D is possibly TRBD2 (6 bases). The CDR3 is 15 residues long. V was pared by 1 base and J by 6 bases, with 14 bases between. Germline CDR1 is SGDLS and CDR2 is YYNGEE. The CDR3 spells CASSVRGLPLNEQFF. DNA for the CDR3: TGTGCCAGCAGCGTACGCGGACTACCACTCAATGAGCAGTTCTTC.

The rearrangement joins TRBV7-9 to TRBJ1-2; TRBD1 aligns across 9 bases. This CDR3 comprises 14 residues. Trimming at V came to 5 bases and at J to 7 bases, leaving 8 bases not matched to a gene. CDR1 is SEHNR and CDR2 is FQNEAQ in the germline V gene (reference sequence). The CDR3 sequence is CASSVGQGYAGYTF. The DNA of the CDR3 is TGTGCCAGCAGCGTGGGACAGGGTTATGCTGGCTACACCTTC.